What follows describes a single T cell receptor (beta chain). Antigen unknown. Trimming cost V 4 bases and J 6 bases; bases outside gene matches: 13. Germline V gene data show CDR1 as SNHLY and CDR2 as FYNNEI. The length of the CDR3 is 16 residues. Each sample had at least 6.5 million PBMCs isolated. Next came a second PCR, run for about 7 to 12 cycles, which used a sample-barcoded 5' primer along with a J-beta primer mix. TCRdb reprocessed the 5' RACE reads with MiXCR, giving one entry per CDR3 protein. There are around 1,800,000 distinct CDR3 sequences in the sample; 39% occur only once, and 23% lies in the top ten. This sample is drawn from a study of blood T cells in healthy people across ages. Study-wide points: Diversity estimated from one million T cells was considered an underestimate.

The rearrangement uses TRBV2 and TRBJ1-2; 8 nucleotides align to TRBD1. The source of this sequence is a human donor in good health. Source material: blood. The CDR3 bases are TGTGCCAGCAGTGTTCCCACGGACAGGGTAAACGATGGCTACACCTTC. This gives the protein CASSVPTDRVNDGYTF.